This T cell receptor beta chain emerged from a study of T cell responses to AZD1222 COVID-19 vaccine. CDR1 is SGHKS, CDR2 YYEKEE, per germline (reference sequence). Trimming removed 4 bases from V and 4 bases from J; junction bases left unmatched: 3. The CDR3 consists of 16 residues. This table comes from immunoSEQ multiplex PCR, and its TCRdb copy is limited to in-frame clones, with some not included. The sample lists about 260,000 clones; just over 90% were seen once. The sequenced sample was peripheral blood, obtained on day 0 of AZD1222 vaccination. The rearrangement uses TRBV5-5 and TRBJ2-2; 14 bases agree with TRBD2. This sequence originates from an adult in good health. DNA of the CDR3: TGTGCCAGCAGCCGGACTAGCGGGAGGTTCACCGGGGAGCTGTTTTTT. This translates into CASSRTSGRFTGELFF.